Listed here is a single T cell receptor beta chain. The CDR3 loop spans 16 amino acids. Per germline, CDR1 SGHTA and CDR2 FQGNSA. The V segment lost 3 bases and the J segment 3 bases; nucleotides outside the gene matches: 5. This record comes from a study of blood T cell repertoires in COVID-19. About the study: Acute and convalescent COVID-19 specimens originated in the United States, Italy and Spain. Sample material is recorded as cDNA or gDNA derived from T cells, B-cell-depleted T cells, or PBMCs.

Original processing methods: Reference gene primer amplification gave estimated nucleated cell counts. The method was immunoSEQ multiplex PCR; TCRdb's version includes in-frame clones alone and lacks a portion of them. V and J calls and clone size come straight from that table; D and trimming were deduced from the DNA. Of about 130,000 clones in the sample, roughly 84% were seen once. This sequence originates from a woman in her twenties or thirties who had recovered from COVID-19. The chain links TRBV7-2 to TRBJ2-7, with 13 bases identical to TRBD2. The sample comprised peripheral blood. The CDR3 bases are TGTGCCAGCAGCTTGGGACTAGCGGGAAAAAACTACGAGCAGTACTTC. As protein: CASSLGLAGKNYEQYF.